This is a list of T cell receptor beta chains from one sample in a study of blood T cell repertoires in COVID-19. Generated by immunoSEQ multiplex PCR, the TCRdb table keeps only in-frame clones and is missing some. In the table there are 250,000 to 300,000 clones, approximately 90% of which are singletons. Input material: peripheral blood. These receptors were obtained from a man between 35 and 55 years old with acute or convalescent COVID-19. Both conserved end residues are part of each CDR3. D genes are given only for firm matches. Clone size is shown for a subset of rows, as once, few, many or a class of expanded clone.

size: -; J: TRBJ2-2; length: 14; V: TRBV13; D: -; CDR3: CASSSYNSGGELFF; DNA: TGTGCCAGCAGCTCTTATAACTCCGGCGGGGAGCTGTTTTTT
size: -; J: TRBJ1-1; length: 12; V: TRBV5-8; D: -; CDR3: CASSFGTFEAFF; DNA: TGTGCCAGCAGCTTCGGTACCTTTGAAGCTTTCTTT
size: -; J: TRBJ2-3; length: 15; V: TRBV2; D: TRBD2; CDR3: CASSILPGGGDTQYF; DNA: TGTGCCAGCAGTATTCTGCCGGGGGGAGGGGATACGCAGTATTTT
size: few; J: TRBJ1-4; length: 16; V: TRBV18; D: -; CDR3: CASSPWAGITNEKLFF; DNA: TGTGCCAGCTCACCATGGGCAGGGATAACTAATGAAAAACTGTTTTTT
size: -; J: TRBJ2-7; length: 14; V: TRBV5-1; D: -; CDR3: CASSLGQFSYEQYF; DNA: TGCGCCAGCAGCTTGGGACAGTTCTCCTACGAGCAGTACTTC
size: once; J: TRBJ2-7; length: 15; V: TRBV9; D: -; CDR3: CASSAQQGLAYEQYF; DNA: TGTGCCAGCAGCGCCCAGCAGGGGTTGGCCTACGAGCAGTACTTC
size: -; J: TRBJ1-6; length: 13; V: TRBV19; D: -; CDR3: CASSDSALSPLHF; DNA: TGTGCCAGCTCCGACAGCGCACTTTCACCCCTCCACTTT
size: -; J: TRBJ1-1; length: 12; V: TRBV28; D: -; CDR3: CASKTQNTEAFF; DNA: TGTGCCAGCAAAACACAGAACACTGAAGCTTTCTTT
size: -; J: TRBJ2-3; length: 19; V: TRBV14; D: -; CDR3: CASSPPRGGGRSSTDTQYF; DNA: TGTGCCAGCAGCCCGCCCAGGGGCGGGGGCCGATCAAGCACAGATACGCAGTATTTT
size: -; J: TRBJ1-3; length: 16; V: TRBV5-1; D: -; CDR3: CASSLTGTRGGNTIYF; DNA: TGCGCCAGCAGCTTGACAGGGACAAGAGGGGGAAACACCATATATTTT
size: -; J: TRBJ1-4; length: 16; V: TRBV14; D: -; CDR3: CASSRNNLAGLGKLFF; DNA: TGTGCCAGCAGCCGAAATAATCTAGCGGGGTTAGGAAAACTGTTTTTT
size: -; J: TRBJ1-3; length: 14; V: TRBV3-1/TRBV3-2; D: -; CDR3: CASSQFLGGDTIYF; DNA: TGTGCCAGCAGCCAATTTCTCGGCGGAGACACCATATATTTT
size: -; J: TRBJ2-7; length: 16; V: TRBV5-1; D: TRBD1; CDR3: CASSLNLGQGALEQYF; DNA: TGCGCCAGCAGCTTGAACTTAGGGCAGGGGGCTTTGGAGCAGTACTTC
size: -; J: TRBJ1-2; length: 13; V: TRBV18; D: TRBD1; CDR3: CASSPGTGNGYTF; DNA: TGTGCCAGCTCACCCGGGACAGGGAATGGCTACACCTTC
size: -; J: TRBJ2-3; length: 14; V: TRBV6-5; D: -; CDR3: CASSSDQTAGKQYF; DNA: TGTGCCAGCAGTTCGGATCAGACGGCCGGGAAGCAGTATTTT
size: -; J: TRBJ1-1; length: 15; V: TRBV4-1; D: -; CDR3: CASSQEWRMNTEAFF; DNA: TGCGCCAGCAGCCAAGAGTGGAGGATGAACACTGAAGCTTTCTTT
size: -; J: TRBJ2-7; length: 14; V: TRBV24-1; D: -; CDR3: CAPTRRQGNYEQYF; DNA: TGTGCCCCGACTAGAAGACAGGGAAACTACGAGCAGTACTTC
size: once; J: TRBJ1-2; length: 15; V: TRBV3-1/TRBV3-2; D: -; CDR3: CASSQLSGTTYGCTF; DNA: TGTGCCAGCAGCCAACTTAGCGGCACCACCTATGGCTGCACCTTC
size: -; J: TRBJ1-1; length: 14; V: TRBV3-1/TRBV3-2; D: -; CDR3: CASSRTGVNTEAFF; DNA: TGTGCCAGCAGCCGGACGGGGGTCAACACTGAAGCTTTCTTT
size: -; J: TRBJ1-2; length: 14; V: TRBV5-4; D: -; CDR3: CASSSGHLNYGYTF; DNA: TGTGCCAGCAGCTCAGGACACCTAAACTATGGCTACACCTTC
size: -; J: TRBJ2-7; length: 14; V: TRBV6-5; D: TRBD1; CDR3: CASRMGQGSDEQYF; DNA: TGTGCCAGCAGAATGGGACAGGGGTCGGACGAGCAGTACTTC
size: -; J: TRBJ2-1; length: 18; V: TRBV2; D: TRBD2; CDR3: CASSEILAGALSYNEQFF; DNA: TGTGCCAGCAGTGAAATCCTAGCGGGGGCCCTCTCCTACAATGAGCAGTTCTTC
size: -; J: TRBJ2-5; length: 13; V: TRBV25-1; D: -; CDR3: CASSEYSEETQYF; DNA: TGTGCCAGCAGTGAATATAGTGAAGAGACCCAGTACTTC
size: -; J: TRBJ1-6; length: 14; V: TRBV14; D: -; CDR3: CASRPRGSNSPLHF; DNA: TGTGCCAGCAGACCTAGGGGGAGCAATTCACCCCTCCACTTT
size: -; J: TRBJ1-3; length: 17; V: TRBV9; D: -; CDR3: CASSPDSYLISGNTIYF; DNA: TGTGCCAGCAGCCCTGACAGCTATCTAATATCTGGAAACACCATATATTTT
size: -; J: TRBJ2-3; length: 18; V: TRBV6-6; D: TRBD2; CDR3: CASSLTVLAGEHGGEKIF; DNA: TGTGCCAGCAGTCTGACAGTGCTAGCGGGGGAACACGGTGGAGAAAAGATTTTT
size: -; J: TRBJ2-1; length: 15; V: TRBV2; D: -; CDR3: CASSEAWGRVSEQFF; DNA: TGTGCCAGCAGTGAAGCTTGGGGCAGGGTCAGTGAGCAGTTCTTC
size: -; J: TRBJ2-2; length: 15; V: TRBV5-1; D: TRBD2; CDR3: CASSLAPSGTGELFF; DNA: TGCGCCAGCAGCTTGGCGCCTAGCGGTACCGGGGAGCTGTTTTTT
size: -; J: TRBJ2-1; length: 17; V: TRBV7-8; D: TRBD2; CDR3: CASSLDTSGGSYNEQFF; DNA: TGTGCCAGCAGCTTAGATACTAGCGGGGGCTCCTACAATGAGCAGTTCTTC
size: -; J: TRBJ2-4; length: 15; V: TRBV7-9; D: TRBD2; CDR3: CASSLRTSGKNIQYF; DNA: TGTGCCAGCAGCTTAAGAACTAGCGGCAAAAACATTCAGTACTTC
size: -; J: TRBJ2-7; length: 14; V: TRBV5-1; D: -; CDR3: CASSLHSSSYEQYF; DNA: TGCGCCAGCAGCTTGCACTCAAGCTCCTACGAGCAGTACTTC
size: -; J: TRBJ1-3; length: 14; V: TRBV7-9; D: -; CDR3: CASSSGVAGNTIYF; DNA: TGTGCCAGCAGCTCGGGTGTGGCTGGAAACACCATATATTTT
size: -; J: TRBJ1-2; length: 16; V: TRBV10-1; D: TRBD1; CDR3: CASSEVLGQGEYGYTF; DNA: TGCGCCAGCAGTGAGGTCCTAGGACAGGGAGAATATGGCTACACCTTC
size: -; J: TRBJ1-2; length: 13; V: TRBV29-1; D: TRBD1; CDR3: CSVRTGANYGYTF; DNA: TGCAGCGTCAGGACAGGGGCTAACTATGGCTACACCTTC
size: -; J: TRBJ1-1; length: 14; V: TRBV4-2; D: -; CDR3: CASSQDAWNTEAFF; DNA: TGTGCCAGCAGCCAAGATGCGTGGAACACTGAAGCTTTCTTT
size: -; J: TRBJ1-6; length: 14; V: TRBV9; D: -; CDR3: CASSVQGRDSPLHF; DNA: TGTGCCAGCAGCGTTCAGGGGCGGGATTCACCCCTCCACTTT
size: -; J: TRBJ1-2; length: 16; V: TRBV5-1; D: TRBD1; CDR3: CASSFGWTGGLGGYTF; DNA: TGCGCCAGCAGCTTCGGCTGGACAGGGGGATTGGGTGGCTACACCTTC
size: -; J: TRBJ2-1; length: 15; V: TRBV6-5; D: -; CDR3: CASRREVAAYNEQFF; DNA: TGTGCCAGCAGACGGGAAGTAGCGGCTTACAATGAGCAGTTCTTC
size: -; J: TRBJ1-2; length: 16; V: TRBV5-3; D: -; CDR3: CARSQGGRGSTYGYTF; DNA: TGTGCCAGAAGCCAGGGTGGAAGGGGTTCTACCTATGGCTACACCTTC
size: -; J: TRBJ1-5; length: 16; V: TRBV6-1; D: -; CDR3: CASSERMSGNGQPQHF; DNA: TGTGCCAGCAGTGAACGGATGTCGGGGAATGGGCAGCCCCAGCATTTT
size: -; J: TRBJ1-3; length: 14; V: TRBV9; D: -; CDR3: CASSTQGTGNTIYF; DNA: TGTGCCAGCAGCACCCAGGGGACCGGAAACACCATATATTTT
size: -; J: TRBJ2-3; length: 16; V: TRBV5-1; D: TRBD2; CDR3: CASSLAGGPRTDTQYF; DNA: TGCGCCAGCAGCTTGGCGGGGGGGCCCCGCACAGATACGCAGTATTTT
size: -; J: TRBJ2-2; length: 15; V: TRBV25-1; D: TRBD1; CDR3: CASSEGTGDTGELFF; DNA: TGTGCCAGCAGTGAGGGGACAGGGGACACCGGGGAGCTGTTTTTT
size: -; J: TRBJ2-2; length: 13; V: TRBV11-2; D: -; CDR3: CASSWEDGRELFF; DNA: TGTGCCAGCAGTTGGGAAGACGGGAGGGAGCTGTTTTTT
size: -; J: TRBJ1-3; length: 15; V: TRBV18; D: -; CDR3: CASFPDHRGGNTIYF; DNA: TGTGCCAGCTTTCCCGACCACCGGGGAGGAAACACCATATATTTT
size: -; J: TRBJ2-3; length: 14; V: TRBV5-1; D: -; CDR3: CASSPPSSTDTQYF; DNA: TGCGCCAGCAGCCCCCCCTCTAGCACAGATACGCAGTATTTT
size: -; J: TRBJ2-7; length: 14; V: TRBV3-1/TRBV3-2; D: TRBD1; CDR3: CASSQRTGSYEQYF; DNA: TGTGCCAGCAGCCAACGGACAGGGTCCTACGAGCAGTACTTC
size: -; J: TRBJ1-5; length: 15; V: TRBV15; D: TRBD1; CDR3: CATSRGDSLNQPQHF; DNA: TGTGCCACCAGCAGGGGGGACAGCCTCAATCAGCCCCAGCATTTT